The subject of this entry is one T cell receptor beta chain. J was trimmed by 7 bases and V by 5 bases; bases with no gene match: 11. Germline CDR1 reads SGHVS; CDR2 reads FQNEAQ. This CDR3 has 15 residues. This entry comes from a study of blood T cell repertoires in COVID-19. Sequencing was performed with immunoSEQ multiplex PCR; in TCRdb, only in-frame clones are kept and a portion is missing. The table shows about 73,000 clones, with 65% to 85% occurring only once. This TCR came from a woman aged 60-75 years with acute or convalescent COVID-19. The chain combines TRBV7-8 with TRBJ1-5; TRBD1 matches at 7 bases. Material: peripheral blood. The DNA for the CDR3 is TGTGCCAGCAGCCTGGTCGAAGGGGGCGGGCAGCCCCAGCATTTT. Its translation is CASSLVEGGGQPQHF.